These 9 T cell receptor beta chains share one sample of origin, sequenced in a study of T cell responses to AZD1222 COVID-19 vaccine. Produced via immunoSEQ multiplex PCR; TCRdb's table is partial and in-frame only. The table has 85,000 to 90,000 clones, approximately 89% seen once. Sequences were derived from peripheral blood, sampled on day 0 of AZD1222 vaccination. The source of these receptors is an adult in good health.

V and J are TRBV2 and TRBJ2-5; 10 nucleotides agree with TRBD2. Germline CDR1 SNHLY, CDR2 FYNNEI. This CDR3 spans 16 amino acids. Trimming took 5 bases from V and 0 from J; bases not matched to a gene: 6. The CDR3 coding sequence is TGTGCCAGCAGTCCCGGGACTAGCGCTTACCAAGAGACCCAGTACTTC. It is translated as CASSPGTSAYQETQYF.

This clone is a singleton in its sample. The V and J genes are TRBV5-1 and TRBJ2-7, with D unresolved. The germline gives CDR1 SGHRS, CDR2 YFSETQ. Trimming took 9 bases from V and 3 from J, leaving 16 bases between them. The CDR3 contains 13 residues. The DNA for the CDR3 is TGCGCCATCACCATAAATCTGGACTACGAGCAGTACTTC. Translating it yields CAITINLDYEQYF.

The chain links TRBV2 to TRBJ1-2, with D uncertain. The CDR3 sequence is 16 residues long. Germline V gene sequence: CDR1 SNHLY, CDR2 FYNNEI. V lost 5 bases and J lost 3, with 19 bases in between. The CDR3 DNA sequence: TGTGCCAGCAGTTCCCTAGAACGACTCGCGGACTATGGCTACACCTTC. This gives the protein CASSSLERLADYGYTF.

The chain is built from TRBV7-2 and TRBJ1-6; D is undetermined. This CDR3 comprises 13 residues. V shed 2 bases and J shed 8 bases, with 7 bases lying between them. The germline V gene encodes CDR1 SGHTA and CDR2 FQGNSA. The CDR3: CASSLLGDSPLHF. CDR3 nucleotide sequence: TGTGCCAGCAGCTTACTCGGGGATTCACCCCTCCACTTT.

V usage is TRBV9 and J usage is TRBJ1-3; D may be TRBD1 (6 bases). The CDR3 extends over 19 amino acids. CDR1 SGDLS and CDR2 YYNGEE come from the germline V gene. V lost 0 bases, J lost 2 bases, and 21 bases lay in between. CDR3 bases: TGTGCCAGCAGCGTAGATGGGGGCGACTTTGGGTCCCCTGGAAACACCATATATTTT. Its translation is CASSVDGGDFGSPGNTIYF.

The V gene is TRBV18, the J gene TRBJ2-3; no reliable D call. The V gene's germline CDR1 is KGHSH and CDR2 LQKENI. Trimming took off 6 bases at V and 4 bases at J, with 8 bases between the two ends. The CDR3 length is 12 residues. CDR3: CASSLGSDTQYF. In nucleotides, the CDR3 is TGTGCCAGCTCCTTAGGGTCAGATACGCAGTATTTT.

J is TRBJ2-3 and V is TRBV25-1; D gene unclear. This CDR3 is 16 amino acids long. Trimming pared 3 bases from V and 1 base from J, leaving 14 bases between. Germline values: CDR1 MGHDK, CDR2 SYGVNS. CDR3 amino acids: CASSEAGGGRTDTQYF. The CDR3, as DNA: TGTGCCAGCAGTGAGGCAGGTGGCGGACGCACAGATACGCAGTATTTT.

The rearrangement joins TRBV5-4 to TRBJ1-2; D is possibly TRBD1 (6 bases). Deletions cut 0 bases from V and 8 bases from J, with 17 bases between. CDR1 is SGHNT, CDR2 YYREEE, per germline (reference sequence). The length of the CDR3 is 15 residues. CDR3 DNA sequence: TGTGCCAGCAGCTTGGCCGCAGGACAGAGGGACGGCTACACCTTC. This codes for CASSLAAGQRDGYTF.

The J gene is TRBJ2-3, the V gene TRBV27; a weak D match, TRBD2 (5 bases). Trimming removed 0 bases from V and 1 base from J, with 5 bases in between. The CDR3 is made up of 14 amino acids. Germline loops: CDR1 MNHEY, CDR2 SMNVEV (reference sequence). CDR3 in amino acids: CASSLSRGTDTQYF. The CDR3 DNA is TGTGCCAGCAGTTTATCGAGGGGCACAGATACGCAGTATTTT.